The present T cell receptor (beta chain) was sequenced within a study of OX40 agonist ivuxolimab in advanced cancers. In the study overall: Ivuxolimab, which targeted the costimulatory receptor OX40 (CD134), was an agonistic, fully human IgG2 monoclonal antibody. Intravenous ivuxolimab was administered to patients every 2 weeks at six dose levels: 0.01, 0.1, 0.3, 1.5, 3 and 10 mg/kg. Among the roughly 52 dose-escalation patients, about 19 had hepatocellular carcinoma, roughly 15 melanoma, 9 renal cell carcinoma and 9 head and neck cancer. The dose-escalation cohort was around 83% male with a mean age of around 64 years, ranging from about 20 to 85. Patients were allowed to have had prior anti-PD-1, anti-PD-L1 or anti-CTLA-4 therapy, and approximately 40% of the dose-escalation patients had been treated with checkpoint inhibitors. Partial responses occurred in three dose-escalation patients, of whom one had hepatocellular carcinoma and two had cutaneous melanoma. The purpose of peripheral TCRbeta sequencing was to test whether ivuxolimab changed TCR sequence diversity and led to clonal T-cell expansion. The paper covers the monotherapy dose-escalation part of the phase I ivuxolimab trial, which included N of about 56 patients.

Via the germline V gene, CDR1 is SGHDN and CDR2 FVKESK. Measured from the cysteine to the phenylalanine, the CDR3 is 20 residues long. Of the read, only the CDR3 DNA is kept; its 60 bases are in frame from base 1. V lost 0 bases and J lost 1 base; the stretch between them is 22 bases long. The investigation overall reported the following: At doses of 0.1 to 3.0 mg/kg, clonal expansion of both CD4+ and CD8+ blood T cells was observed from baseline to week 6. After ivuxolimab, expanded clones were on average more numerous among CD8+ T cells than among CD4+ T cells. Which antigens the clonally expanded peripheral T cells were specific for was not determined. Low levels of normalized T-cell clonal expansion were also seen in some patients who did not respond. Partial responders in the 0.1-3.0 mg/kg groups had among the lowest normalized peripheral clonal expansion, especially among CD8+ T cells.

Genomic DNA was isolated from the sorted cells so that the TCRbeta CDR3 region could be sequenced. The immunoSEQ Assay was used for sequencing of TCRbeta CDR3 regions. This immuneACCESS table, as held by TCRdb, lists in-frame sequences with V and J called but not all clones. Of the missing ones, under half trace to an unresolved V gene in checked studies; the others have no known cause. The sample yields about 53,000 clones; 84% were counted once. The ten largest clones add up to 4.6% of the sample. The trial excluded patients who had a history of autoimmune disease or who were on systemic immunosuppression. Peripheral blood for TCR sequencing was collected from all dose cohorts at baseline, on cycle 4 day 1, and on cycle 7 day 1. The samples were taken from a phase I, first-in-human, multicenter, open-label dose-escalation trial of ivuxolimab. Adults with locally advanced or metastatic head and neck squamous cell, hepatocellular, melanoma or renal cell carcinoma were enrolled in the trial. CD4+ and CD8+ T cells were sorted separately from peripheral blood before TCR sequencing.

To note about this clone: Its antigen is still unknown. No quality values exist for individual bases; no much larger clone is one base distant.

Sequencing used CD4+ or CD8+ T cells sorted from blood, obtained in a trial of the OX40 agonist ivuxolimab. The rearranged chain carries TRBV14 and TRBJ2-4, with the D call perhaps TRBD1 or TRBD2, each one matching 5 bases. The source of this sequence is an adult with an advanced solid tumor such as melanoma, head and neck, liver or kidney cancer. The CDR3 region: CASSQDSAGLKGLAKNIQYF. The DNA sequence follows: TGTGCCAGCAGCCAAGATAGCGCAGGGTTGAAGGGCTTGGCCAAAAACATTCAGTACTTC.